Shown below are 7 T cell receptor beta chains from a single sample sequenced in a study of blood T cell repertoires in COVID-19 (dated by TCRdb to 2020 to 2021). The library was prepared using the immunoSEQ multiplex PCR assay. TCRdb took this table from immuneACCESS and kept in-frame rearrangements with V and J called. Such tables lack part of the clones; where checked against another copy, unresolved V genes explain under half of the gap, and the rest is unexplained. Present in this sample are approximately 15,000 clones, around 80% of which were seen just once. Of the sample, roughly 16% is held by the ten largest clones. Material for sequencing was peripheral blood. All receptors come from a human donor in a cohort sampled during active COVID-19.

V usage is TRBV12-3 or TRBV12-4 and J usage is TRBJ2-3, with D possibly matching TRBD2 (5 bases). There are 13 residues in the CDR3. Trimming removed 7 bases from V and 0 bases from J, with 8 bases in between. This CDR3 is CASTGSSTDTQYF. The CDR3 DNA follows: TGTGCCAGCACGGGGAGTAGCACAGATACGCAGTATTTT.

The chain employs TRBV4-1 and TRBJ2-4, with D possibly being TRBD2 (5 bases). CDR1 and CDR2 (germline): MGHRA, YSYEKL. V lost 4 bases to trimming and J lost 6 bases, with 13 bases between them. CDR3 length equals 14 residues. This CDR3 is CASSPPSGLNIQYF. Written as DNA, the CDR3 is TGCGCCAGCAGCCCGCCCTCGGGATTAAACATTCAGTACTTC.

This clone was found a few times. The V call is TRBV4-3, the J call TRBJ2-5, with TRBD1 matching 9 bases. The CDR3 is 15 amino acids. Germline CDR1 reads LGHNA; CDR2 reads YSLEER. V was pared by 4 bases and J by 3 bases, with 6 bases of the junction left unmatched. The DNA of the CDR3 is TGCGCCAGCAGCCCCTCGGGGACAGGGAAAGAGACCCAGTACTTC. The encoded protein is CASSPSGTGKETQYF.

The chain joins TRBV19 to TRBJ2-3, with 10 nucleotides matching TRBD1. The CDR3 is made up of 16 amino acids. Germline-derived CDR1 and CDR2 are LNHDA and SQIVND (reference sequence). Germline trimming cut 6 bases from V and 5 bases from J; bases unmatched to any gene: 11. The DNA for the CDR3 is TGTGCCAGTAGCCCCGGAATCGGGACAGGGGTAGATACGCAGTATTTT. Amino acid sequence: CASSPGIGTGVDTQYF.

The CDR3 reads CASSLSPENSYEQYF. CDR3 sequence (DNA): TGTGCCAGCAGCTTATCCCCTGAGAACTCCTACGAGCAGTACTTC. The chain couples TRBV7-2 to TRBJ2-7; no firm D call. With 2 bases removed from V and 0 bases from J, the gap between germline ends came to 11 bases. The CDR3 spans 15 residues. From germline, CDR1 is SGHTA and CDR2 FQGNSA. Complete variable domain (other parts from reference TRBV7-2 and TRBJ2-7): GAGVSQSPSNKVTEKGKDVELRCDPISGHTALYWYRQSLGQGLEFLIYFQGNSAPDKSGLPSDRFSAERTGGSVSTLTIQRTQQEDSAVYLCASSLSPENSYEQYFGPGTRLTVT.

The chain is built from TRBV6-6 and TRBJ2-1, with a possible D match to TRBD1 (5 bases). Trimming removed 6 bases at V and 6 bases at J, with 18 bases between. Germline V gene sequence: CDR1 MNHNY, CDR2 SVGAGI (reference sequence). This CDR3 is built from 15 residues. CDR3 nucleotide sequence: TGTGCCAGCAGCCTTAGGGGCGACCAACTCAATGAGCAGTTCTTC. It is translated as CASSLRGDQLNEQFF.

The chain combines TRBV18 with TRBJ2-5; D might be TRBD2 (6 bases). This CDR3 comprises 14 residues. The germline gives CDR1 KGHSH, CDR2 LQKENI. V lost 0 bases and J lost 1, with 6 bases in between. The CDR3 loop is CASSPPGSQETQYF. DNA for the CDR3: TGTGCCAGCTCACCACCCGGGAGCCAAGAGACCCAGTACTTC.